This T cell receptor (beta chain) was sequenced during a study of metastatic and nonmetastatic thyroid tumors (dated by TCRdb to the early 2020s). Describing the broader study: Repertoires from peripheral blood and from tumor or nodule tissue samples of malignant and benign thyroid patients were compared. The research as a whole found: In both blood and tumor samples, TCR beta diversity was reported to be significantly higher in malignant tumors than in benign nodules.

The CDR3 sequence holds 15 residues, the cysteine and phenylalanine included. Only the CDR3 region is kept as DNA, spanning 45 bases read in frame from base 1. Per the germline V gene, MRHNA is the CDR1 and SNTAGT is the CDR2. V is cut by 0 bases and J by 1 base, and the space between the germline ends is 8 bases. Libraries were made using PCR. Sequenced on an Illumina HiSeq 4000. High-throughput sequencing was used to profile the CDR3 region of the TCR beta-chain in every patient. In the source study's methods: The researchers built a classifier to tell apart papillary thyroid cancer patients with distant metastasis, based on CDR3 differences among clinicopathological groups. The Shannon index was used to assess repertoire diversity, and the Morisita-Horn index was used to assess tumor-blood repertoire similarity. The public sequencing data were trimmed at Q25 with fastp and processed into clonotypes with MiXCR by TCRdb, which kept only in-frame beta chains. The V and J calls follow TCRdb's processing rather than the paper's. This sample has about 13,000 clones in its table, and under 30% of those were observed once. Roughly three fifths of the sample belongs to the ten largest clones.

None of the patients had been given any treatment before thyroid surgery. Patient clinical samples collected from 2012 to 2018 were retrospectively analysed using T-cell receptor beta sequencing. In its sample, this clone was seen many times. The clone's antigen remains unknown. The record has no base qualities; no much larger clone is one base away. The chain is made from TRBV6-4 and TRBJ2-3, with TRBD1 perhaps the D gene, on 5 matching bases. The sample consisted of blood. The TCR originated in a male donor with papillary thyroid cancer or a benign thyroid nodule (not recorded which). Some clones in this sample may be carry-over from other donors' samples. The CDR3 sequence is CASSDSKGGTDTQYF. The nucleotide sequence is TGTGCCAGCAGTGACTCGAAAGGGGGCACAGATACGCAGTATTTT.